What follows are 10 T cell receptor beta chains derived from one specimen sequenced in a study of blood T cell repertoires in COVID-19. Clones were read by immunoSEQ multiplex PCR, and TCRdb kept only the in-frame ones, dropping some. The table lists under 500,000 clones, 70% to 90% of them singletons. Sequencing was performed on PBMCs or T cells enriched from blood (not recorded which). Source of these receptors: a woman under 30 with acute COVID-19.

This clone appeared a few times. The rearrangement links TRBV7-6 to TRBJ2-7, with TRBD1 matching 7 bases. Germline loops: CDR1 SGHVS, CDR2 FNYEAQ. V lost 1 base to trimming and J lost 0 bases; unmatched junction nucleotides: 6. There are 16 residues in the CDR3. CDR3 coding DNA: TGTGCCAGCAGCTTAGTCTCCAGGGGGAGCTCCTACGAGCAGTACTTC. It encodes CASSLVSRGSSYEQYF.

The CDR3 is CASSPGTARNTEAFF. CDR3 DNA: TGTGCCAGCTCACCTGGGACAGCCAGAAACACTGAAGCTTTCTTT. The J gene is TRBJ1-1, the V gene TRBV18, with 7 nucleotides matching TRBD1. V was clipped by 3 bases and J by 2 bases; unmatched bases: 6. The germline gives CDR1 KGHSH, CDR2 LQKENI. CDR3 length equals 15 residues. The full variable domain, with the rest looked up from reference TRBV18 and TRBJ1-1, is NAGVMQNPRHLVRRRGQEARLRCSPMKGHSHVYWYRQLPEEGLKFMVYLQKENIIDESGMPKERFSAEFPKEGPSILRIQQVVRGDSAAYFCASSPGTARNTEAFFGQGTRLTVV.

The V call is TRBV6-1, the J call TRBJ2-1, with a possible D match to TRBD1 (6 bases). Trimming shortened V by 4 bases and J by 5 bases, and 21 bases separated the two germline ends. The germline V gene has CDR1 MNHNS and CDR2 SASEGT. The CDR3 covers 17 residues. CDR3 residues: CASSGYLVGQWNNEQFF. The DNA of the CDR3 is TGTGCCAGCAGTGGGTATCTAGTCGGACAGTGGAACAATGAGCAGTTCTTC.

The chain employs TRBV7-2 and TRBJ2-5; 11 bases line up with TRBD2. The CDR3 totals 15 residues. The V segment lost 5 bases and the J segment 1 base; nucleotides outside the gene matches: 3. Germline CDR1 is SGHTA and CDR2 is FQGNSA. The CDR3 sequence is CASSPGLAVQETQYF. The CDR3 nucleotides read TGTGCCAGCAGCCCGGGACTAGCGGTCCAAGAGACCCAGTACTTC.

The CDR3 region is CASSLGTSATGELFF. The CDR3 nucleotides are TGCGCCAGCAGCTTGGGGACTAGCGCAACCGGGGAGCTGTTTTTT. V gene TRBV5-1 combines with J gene TRBJ2-2; TRBD2 agrees at 9 bases. V was clipped by 0 bases and J by 5 bases; unmatched bases: 2. Looked up from germline, CDR1 is SGHRS and CDR2 is YFSETQ. This CDR3 region has 15 residues.

V usage is TRBV4-1 and J usage is TRBJ1-5; 9 bases fit TRBD1. The V and J ends lost 3 bases and 2 bases, in that order; junction bases with no gene match: 14. Germline CDR1 is MGHRA and CDR2 is YSYEKL. The CDR3 is made up of 19 amino acids. The CDR3 loop is CASSHLVRDRERGNQPQHF. DNA of the CDR3: TGCGCCAGCAGCCACCTAGTCCGGGACAGGGAGAGGGGCAATCAGCCCCAGCATTTT.

V and J are TRBV28 and TRBJ1-4; the D gene is possibly TRBD1 (5 bases). V lost 8 bases and J 5 bases, leaving 15 bases between the germline ends. There are 14 residues in the CDR3. The V gene's germline CDR1 is MDHEN and CDR2 SYDVKM. CDR3 bases: TGTGCCAGCCGACGGACACGAAAGAATGAAAAACTGTTTTTT. It encodes CASRRTRKNEKLFF. The full variable domain, with the rest looked up from reference TRBV28 and TRBJ1-4, is DVKVTQSSRYLVKRTGEKVFLECVQDMDHENMFWYRQDPGLGLRLIYFSYDVKMKEKGDIPEGYSVSREKKERFSLILESASTNQTSMYLCASRRTRKNEKLFFGSGTQLSVL.

The CDR3 coding sequence is TGTGCCAGCAAGACCCTTCAGGGGGCCGGGGAGCTGTTTTTT. Encoded protein: CASKTLQGAGELFF. The V gene is TRBV2, the J gene TRBJ2-2, with TRBD1 identical over 7 bases. From germline, CDR1 is SNHLY and CDR2 FYNNEI. Unmatched junction bases numbered 8, after V lost 7 bases and J lost 6 bases. The CDR3 covers 14 residues.

This clone was detected only a few times. V is TRBV27 and J is TRBJ1-1, with unresolved D. The CDR3 is made up of 13 amino acids. V was clipped by 5 bases and J by 1 base, with 8 bases between them. Germline V CDR1 and CDR2: MNHEY, SMNVEV (reference sequence). For the CDR3, the DNA is TGTGCCAGCAGTCGGAGGGAGAACACTGAAGCTTTCTTT. Its translation: CASSRRENTEAFF.

J is TRBJ1-1 and V is TRBV29-1; the D gene is possibly TRBD1 (5 bases). Between the trimmed V and J ends, which lost 7 bases and 3 bases, there was a span of 9 bases. The CDR3 is made up of 11 amino acids. Germline V gene data show CDR1 as SQVTM and CDR2 as ANQGSEA. CDR3 coding DNA: TGCAGCGGATTCAGGGACACTGAAGCTTTCTTT. Its translation: CSGFRDTEAFF.